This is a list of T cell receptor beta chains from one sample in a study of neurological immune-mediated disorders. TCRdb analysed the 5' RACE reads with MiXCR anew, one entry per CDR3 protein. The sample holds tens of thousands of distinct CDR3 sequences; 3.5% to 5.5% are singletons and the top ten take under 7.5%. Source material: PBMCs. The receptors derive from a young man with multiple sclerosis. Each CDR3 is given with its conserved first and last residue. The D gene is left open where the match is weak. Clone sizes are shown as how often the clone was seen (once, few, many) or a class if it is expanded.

cdr3_nt: TGCGCCAGCAGGGGTCCGGGACAGGGGGCGGCCGGGGAGCTGTTTTTT
cdr3_aa: CASRGPGQGAAGELFF
d_call: TRBD1
j_call: TRBJ2-2
clone_size: many
v_call: TRBV5-1

cdr3_nt: TGCAGTGCTAGGGACTCCTACTATGGCTACACCTTC
cdr3_aa: CSARDSYYGYTF
d_call: -
j_call: TRBJ1-2
clone_size: many
v_call: TRBV20-1

cdr3_nt: TGTGCCAGCAGTGCCTCTCTGGGCGCGGAGACCCAGTACTTC
cdr3_aa: CASSASLGAETQYF
d_call: -
j_call: TRBJ2-5
clone_size: many
v_call: TRBV2

cdr3_nt: TGCGCCAGCAGCTTGGGGGCGGGAGATAACACTGAAGCTTTCTTT
cdr3_aa: CASSLGAGDNTEAFF
d_call: -
j_call: TRBJ1-1
clone_size: few
v_call: TRBV5-1

cdr3_nt: TGTGCCACCAGTTCTGGGTCAGGGGGCCTCGGGGAGCTGTTTTTT
cdr3_aa: CATSSGSGGLGELFF
d_call: TRBD1
j_call: TRBJ2-2
clone_size: many
v_call: TRBV24-1

cdr3_nt: TGTGCCACGAGCCTGGACCGCTATCAGCCCCAGCATTTT
cdr3_aa: CATSLDRYQPQHF
d_call: -
j_call: TRBJ1-5
clone_size: many
v_call: TRBV15

cdr3_nt: TGTGCCAGCAGCGTTTTGGACAGGGTGGAGGGGGGCTACACCTTC
cdr3_aa: CASSVLDRVEGGYTF
d_call: TRBD1
j_call: TRBJ1-2
clone_size: many
v_call: TRBV9

cdr3_nt: TGTGCCAGCAGCTTAGGGACAGTATACAATGAGCAGTTCTTC
cdr3_aa: CASSLGTVYNEQFF
d_call: -
j_call: TRBJ2-1
clone_size: many
v_call: TRBV11-3

cdr3_nt: TGTGCCAGCAGCCTCCGTATCAGAACTGGGGCCAACGTCCTGACTTTC
cdr3_aa: CASSLRIRTGANVLTF
d_call: -
j_call: TRBJ2-6
clone_size: many
v_call: TRBV7-9

cdr3_nt: TGCGCCAGCAGCCACCCCCGACAGTCTTGGGACAATGAGCAGTTCTTC
cdr3_aa: CASSHPRQSWDNEQFF
d_call: -
j_call: TRBJ2-1
clone_size: many
v_call: TRBV4-1

cdr3_nt: TGTGCCAGCAGCTTTTATAGGCCGCAGCCTATTGAAAAACTGTTTTTT
cdr3_aa: CASSFYRPQPIEKLFF
d_call: -
j_call: TRBJ1-4
clone_size: many
v_call: TRBV7-8